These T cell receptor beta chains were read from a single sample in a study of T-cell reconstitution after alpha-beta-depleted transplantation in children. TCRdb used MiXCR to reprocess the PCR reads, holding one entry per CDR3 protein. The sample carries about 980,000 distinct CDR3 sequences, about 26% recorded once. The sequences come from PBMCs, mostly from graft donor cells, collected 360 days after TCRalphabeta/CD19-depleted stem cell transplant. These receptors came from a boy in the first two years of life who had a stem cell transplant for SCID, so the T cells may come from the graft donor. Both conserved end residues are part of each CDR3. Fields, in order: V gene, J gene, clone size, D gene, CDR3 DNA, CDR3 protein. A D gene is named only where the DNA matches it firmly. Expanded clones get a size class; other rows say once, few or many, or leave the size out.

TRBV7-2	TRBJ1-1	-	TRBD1	TGTGCCAGCAGCTTAACTCCAGGGGGAGGGACTGAAGCTTTCTTT	CASSLTPGGGTEAFF
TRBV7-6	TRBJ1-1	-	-	TGTGCCAGCAGCCCGCTGGGGTATTCCACTGAAGCTTTCTTT	CASSPLGYSTEAFF
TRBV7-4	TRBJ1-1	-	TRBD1	TGTGCCAGCAGCGCCCCCCCTATACCTTCAGGGGGACTGAACACTGAAGCTTTCTTT	CASSAPPIPSGGLNTEAFF
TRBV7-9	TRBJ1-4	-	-	TGTGCCAGCAGCTCCCCGTCCGATATTAGAAATGAAAAACTGTTTTTT	CASSSPSDIRNEKLFF
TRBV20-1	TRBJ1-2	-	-	TGCAGTGCTAGAGCTGGGGGCGTCGACCCCTATGGCTACACCTTC	CSARAGGVDPYGYTF
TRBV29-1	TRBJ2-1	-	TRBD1	TGCAGCGTGGACCCTAGGGACAGCCCGGGGCTGCAGCAGTTCTTC	CSVDPRDSPGLQQFF
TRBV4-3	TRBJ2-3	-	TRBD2	TGCGCCAGCAGCCAAGACCTAGCGGGGGCCTACACAGATACGCAGTATTTT	CASSQDLAGAYTDTQYF
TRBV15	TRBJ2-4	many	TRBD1	TGTGCCACCAAAAAACAGGGGGTTAACATTCAGTACTTC	CATKKQGVNIQYF
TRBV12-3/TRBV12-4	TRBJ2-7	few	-	TGTGCCAGCAGTTCGGACATATTCAGGGAGCAGTACTTC	CASSSDIFREQYF
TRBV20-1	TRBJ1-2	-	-	TGCAGTCCGTGGAGGAGGGACCGCTATGGCTACACCTTC	CSPWRRDRYGYTF
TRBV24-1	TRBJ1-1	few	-	TGTGCCACCAGTGATTCAAGACAGACCCGTAACACTGAAGCTTTCTTT	CATSDSRQTRNTEAFF
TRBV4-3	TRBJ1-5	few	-	TGCGCCAGCAGCCAAGATCGGCAGGGGAATCAGCCCCAGCATTTT	CASSQDRQGNQPQHF
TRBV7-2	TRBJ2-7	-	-	TGTGCCAGCAGCGGGCGGACGGTATCCTACGAGCAGTACTTC	CASSGRTVSYEQYF
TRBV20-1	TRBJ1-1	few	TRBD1	TGCAGTGCTGTCACAGGGGCGGACACTGAAGCTTTCTTT	CSAVTGADTEAFF
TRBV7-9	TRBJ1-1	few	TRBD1	TGTGCCAGCAGATTTACAGGGGCCCTGAACACTGAAGCTTTCTTT	CASRFTGALNTEAFF
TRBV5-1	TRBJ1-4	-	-	TGCGCCAGCAGCATGAATATGGCCGGGCAGGCTCCTGAAAAACTGTTTTTT	CASSMNMAGQAPEKLFF
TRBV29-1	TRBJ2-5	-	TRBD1	TGCAGCGTTGCCGGGACAGGGGGGACCCAGTACTTC	CSVAGTGGTQYF
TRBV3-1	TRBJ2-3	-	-	TGTGCCAGCAGCCTCCGACTGGCCTCGGGCGTTACGCAGTATTTT	CASSLRLASGVTQYF
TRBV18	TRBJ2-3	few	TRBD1	TGTGCCAGCTCACCGGGACAGACGAGGGTGGATACGCAGTATTTT	CASSPGQTRVDTQYF
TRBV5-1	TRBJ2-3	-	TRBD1	TGCGCCAGCAGCTTCTGGACAGGACGGACGGCAGATACGCAGTATTTT	CASSFWTGRTADTQYF
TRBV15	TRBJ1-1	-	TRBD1	TGTGCCACCTATGGGACAGGAGGGAACACTGAAGCTTTCTTT	CATYGTGGNTEAFF
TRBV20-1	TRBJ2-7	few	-	TGCAGTGCTAGGAAGTCTCTAGCCTACGAGCAGTACTTC	CSARKSLAYEQYF
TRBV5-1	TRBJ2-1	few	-	TGCGCCAGCAGCTTGCCGGGGGCAACGAATCCCCCGAGAGAGCAGTTCTTC	CASSLPGATNPPREQFF
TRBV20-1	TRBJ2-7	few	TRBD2	TGCAGTTTTATTAGCGGGCGCTCCTACGAGCAGTACTTC	CSFISGRSYEQYF
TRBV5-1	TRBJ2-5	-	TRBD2	TGCGCCAGCAGCTTGGCCCTCTTAAGCGGGGCTGAGACCCAGTACTTC	CASSLALLSGAETQYF
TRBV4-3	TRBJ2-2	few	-	TGCGCCAGCAGCCCGGAGAGGCTAAACACCGGGGAGCTGTTTTTT	CASSPERLNTGELFF
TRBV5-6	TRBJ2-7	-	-	TGTGCCAGAATAACAACAACCGGGACTTCCCTCCCCGATGAGCAGTACTTC	CARITTTGTSLPDEQYF
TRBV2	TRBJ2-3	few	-	TGTGCCAGCAAGAGGAGGGGCGCAAACACAGATACGCAGTATTTT	CASKRRGANTDTQYF
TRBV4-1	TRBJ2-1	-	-	TGCGCCAGCAGCCAAGTGCGGGGAGGCTGGTATGAGCAGTTCTTC	CASSQVRGGWYEQFF
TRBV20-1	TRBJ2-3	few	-	TGCAGTGCTAGTGCCGGGACTAGCACAGATACGCAGTATTTT	CSASAGTSTDTQYF
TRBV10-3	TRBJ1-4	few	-	TGTGCCATCAGGGACCCCGGACAGCTTAATGAAAAACTGTTTTTT	CAIRDPGQLNEKLFF
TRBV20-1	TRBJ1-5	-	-	TGCAGTGCTGAGGGTGGCAATCAGCCCCAGCATTTT	CSAEGGNQPQHF
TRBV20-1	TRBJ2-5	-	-	TGCAGTGCTAGAGGACAGGCCCTGGGGGAGACCCAGTACTTC	CSARGQALGETQYF
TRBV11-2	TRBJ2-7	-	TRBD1	TGTGCCAGCAGCTTAGCACAGGGGATCTACGAGCAGTACTTC	CASSLAQGIYEQYF
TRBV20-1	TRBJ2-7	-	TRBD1	TGCAGTGCTCGGGACAGCTACTACGAGCAGTACTTC	CSARDSYYEQYF